The T cell receptor (beta chain) described here comes from a study of low-dose radiotherapy and immunotherapy resistance in tumors. Overall study: Each fraction for Cohort 1 was 0.5 Gy, given every 2 weeks, and the total came to 6.5 Gy. Intravenous administration to patients comprised nivolumab at 240 mg every two weeks and ipilimumab at 1 mg/kg every six weeks. Each fraction given to Cohort 2 every two weeks delivered 1 Gy, and the total reached 13 Gy over 26 weeks.

Alpha and beta chains were covered, as first-strand cDNA relied on TRAV- and TRBV-specific primers. TCR amplification used roughly 20 PCR cycles, a constant-region primer and a V-primer adapter. TCRdb redid the calling of the reads with MiXCR, one entry per CDR3 protein. This sample has around 84,000 distinct CDR3 sequences; about 17% occur once, and the top ten carry approximately 1.5%. The time point was: after trial treatment. Treatment reported: LDRT plus nivolumab, ipilimumab, low-dose cyclophosphamide and aspirin (RACIN trial). Every donor was treated with nivolumab, ipilimumab, aspirin, low-dose cyclophosphamide and also low-dose radiotherapy. Looked up from germline, CDR1 is MDHEN and CDR2 is SYDVKM. This CDR3 comprises 16 residues. V lost 2 bases, J lost 9 bases, and 20 bases lay in between. At least ten counts were recorded for this clonotype.

Here the sequenced sample was PBMCs, taken after low-dose radiotherapy plus immunotherapy. The TCR sequence derives from a male donor with prostate cancer. The chain recombines TRBV28 with TRBJ2-1, with D possibly matching TRBD1 (6 bases). The CDR3 here is CASSLAWQGIVSEQFF. The CDR3 coding sequence is TGTGCCAGCAGTTTAGCATGGCAGGGGATAGTGAGTGAGCAGTTCTTC.